These T cell receptor beta chains were read from a single sample in a study of OX40 agonist ivuxolimab in advanced cancers. TCRdb keeps only in-frame clones here, not all; method: immunoSEQ multiplex PCR. Of approximately 11,000 clones listed, 77% are singletons. This specimen consisted of CD4+ or CD8+ T cells sorted from blood, obtained in a trial of the OX40 agonist ivuxolimab. The receptors were sampled from an adult with an advanced solid tumor such as melanoma, head and neck, liver or kidney cancer. Each CDR3 is given with its conserved first and last residue. D genes are given only for firm matches. Rows may omit the clone size; those that give it use once, few, many or a size class.

abundance: .; d_gene: TRBD1; j_gene: TRBJ1-2; v_gene: TRBV19; CDR3aa: CASSIGTGDGYTF; CDR3nt: TGTGCCAGTAGTATTGGGACAGGGGATGGCTACACCTTC
abundance: once; d_gene: TRBD2; j_gene: TRBJ2-4; v_gene: TRBV18; CDR3aa: CASSPTSGGATNIQYF; CDR3nt: TGTGCCAGCTCACCAACTAGCGGGGGGGCCACAAACATTCAGTACTTC
abundance: .; d_gene: TRBD2; j_gene: TRBJ2-2; v_gene: TRBV7-9; CDR3aa: CASSSLRGGGTGELFF; CDR3nt: TGTGCCAGCAGCTCTCTACGGGGCGGGGGGACCGGGGAGCTGTTTTTT
abundance: .; d_gene: .; j_gene: TRBJ2-7; v_gene: TRBV10-3; CDR3aa: CAISEGGIYEQYF; CDR3nt: TGTGCCATCAGTGAGGGCGGGATCTACGAGCAGTACTTC
abundance: once; d_gene: TRBD1; j_gene: TRBJ2-1; v_gene: TRBV2; CDR3aa: CASSKHGTEGEQFF; CDR3nt: TGTGCCAGCAGTAAACATGGGACAGAAGGGGAGCAGTTCTTC
abundance: .; d_gene: .; j_gene: TRBJ2-3; v_gene: TRBV11-1; CDR3aa: CASSHDHTDTQYF; CDR3nt: TGTGCCAGCAGCCACGACCACACAGATACGCAGTATTTT
abundance: few; d_gene: .; j_gene: TRBJ1-5; v_gene: TRBV6-4; CDR3aa: CASSPGVEQPQHF; CDR3nt: TGTGCCAGCAGCCCTGGGGTGGAGCAGCCCCAGCATTTT
abundance: .; d_gene: .; j_gene: TRBJ2-7; v_gene: TRBV27; CDR3aa: CASSTLDKRGYEQYF; CDR3nt: TGTGCCAGCAGTACCTTAGACAAGAGGGGCTACGAGCAGTACTTC
abundance: .; d_gene: .; j_gene: TRBJ2-5; v_gene: TRBV6-1; CDR3aa: CASTSWTAQETQYF; CDR3nt: TGTGCCAGCACCTCCTGGACAGCACAAGAGACCCAGTACTTC
abundance: few; d_gene: .; j_gene: TRBJ2-7; v_gene: TRBV10-3; CDR3aa: CAIREEPGSEQYF; CDR3nt: TGTGCCATCAGGGAGGAGCCAGGGAGCGAGCAGTACTTC
abundance: .; d_gene: .; j_gene: TRBJ2-1; v_gene: TRBV10-1; CDR3aa: CASSESGNEQFF; CDR3nt: TGCGCCAGCAGTGAGTCGGGAAATGAGCAGTTCTTC
abundance: .; d_gene: TRBD1; j_gene: TRBJ2-7; v_gene: TRBV29-1; CDR3aa: CSVMTGGYEQYF; CDR3nt: TGCAGCGTGATGACAGGGGGCTACGAGCAGTACTTC
abundance: .; d_gene: .; j_gene: TRBJ2-7; v_gene: TRBV2; CDR3aa: CASSEGLYERYEQYF; CDR3nt: TGTGCCAGCAGTGAAGGGCTATATGAAAGGTACGAGCAGTACTTC
abundance: .; d_gene: TRBD1; j_gene: TRBJ2-7; v_gene: TRBV6-1; CDR3aa: CASSETGQPPYEQYF; CDR3nt: TGTGCCAGCAGTGAAACGGGACAGCCACCCTACGAGCAGTACTTC
abundance: .; d_gene: .; j_gene: TRBJ1-1; v_gene: TRBV6-1; CDR3aa: CASSEDRVYENTEAFF; CDR3nt: TGTGCCAGCAGTGAAGACAGGGTTTATGAAAACACTGAAGCTTTCTTT
abundance: .; d_gene: TRBD1; j_gene: TRBJ2-2; v_gene: TRBV27; CDR3aa: CASGTGEGRELFF; CDR3nt: TGTGCCAGCGGGACAGGGGAAGGGAGGGAGCTGTTTTTT
abundance: few; d_gene: .; j_gene: TRBJ2-5; v_gene: TRBV11-1; CDR3aa: CASSRSSNSQETQYF; CDR3nt: TGTGCCAGCAGCCGATCGTCTAACTCACAAGAGACCCAGTACTTC
abundance: .; d_gene: TRBD1; j_gene: TRBJ1-1; v_gene: TRBV29-1; CDR3aa: CSVDPGTGRLEAFF; CDR3nt: TGCAGCGTTGACCCCGGGACAGGGAGATTGGAAGCTTTCTTT
abundance: .; d_gene: TRBD2; j_gene: TRBJ2-1; v_gene: TRBV10-1; CDR3aa: CASSVAGGPYNEQFF; CDR3nt: TGCGCCAGCAGTGTTGCGGGAGGTCCCTACAATGAGCAGTTCTTC
abundance: .; d_gene: .; j_gene: TRBJ2-1; v_gene: TRBV6-1; CDR3aa: CASSEGSWSSYNEQFF; CDR3nt: TGTGCCAGCAGTGAAGGTAGCTGGAGCTCCTACAATGAGCAGTTCTTC
abundance: .; d_gene: .; j_gene: TRBJ1-4; v_gene: TRBV28; CDR3aa: CASSPTRTVGNEKLFF; CDR3nt: TGTGCCAGCAGTCCTACCAGGACTGTGGGAAATGAAAAACTGTTTTTT
abundance: .; d_gene: .; j_gene: TRBJ2-7; v_gene: TRBV6-1; CDR3aa: CASTSSPGYEQYF; CDR3nt: TGTGCCAGCACTTCGAGTCCCGGCTACGAGCAGTACTTC
abundance: .; d_gene: TRBD2; j_gene: TRBJ2-7; v_gene: TRBV11-3; CDR3aa: CASRPGLAGSEQYF; CDR3nt: TGTGCCAGCAGACCGGGACTAGCGGGAAGCGAGCAGTACTTC
abundance: few; d_gene: TRBD2; j_gene: TRBJ2-5; v_gene: TRBV6-1; CDR3aa: CASSELAGGPQETQYF; CDR3nt: TGTGCCAGCAGTGAACTAGCGGGGGGGCCCCAGGAGACCCAGTACTTC
abundance: .; d_gene: TRBD1; j_gene: TRBJ1-1; v_gene: TRBV6-5; CDR3aa: CASATGGSEAFF; CDR3nt: TGTGCCAGCGCCACAGGGGGGAGTGAAGCTTTCTTT
abundance: .; d_gene: .; j_gene: TRBJ2-2; v_gene: TRBV25-1; CDR3aa: CASSFDSPWSGELFF; CDR3nt: TGTGCCAGCAGTTTCGACAGCCCTTGGTCCGGGGAGCTGTTTTTT
abundance: .; d_gene: TRBD2; j_gene: TRBJ2-1; v_gene: TRBV4-1; CDR3aa: CASSQEGLAGAAYNEQFF; CDR3nt: TGCGCCAGCAGCCAAGAGGGACTAGCGGGGGCCGCCTACAATGAGCAGTTCTTC
abundance: .; d_gene: TRBD2; j_gene: TRBJ2-1; v_gene: TRBV13; CDR3aa: CASSPRLAEDGNEQFF; CDR3nt: TGTGCCAGCAGCCCCCGACTAGCGGAGGATGGCAATGAGCAGTTCTTC
abundance: .; d_gene: TRBD1; j_gene: TRBJ1-4; v_gene: TRBV5-6; CDR3aa: CASSLGQGAYEKLFF; CDR3nt: TGTGCCAGCAGCTTGGGACAGGGGGCGTATGAAAAACTGTTTTTT
abundance: few; d_gene: .; j_gene: TRBJ2-1; v_gene: TRBV7-9; CDR3aa: CASSRNEQFF; CDR3nt: TGTGCCAGCAGCCGCAATGAGCAGTTCTTC
abundance: .; d_gene: TRBD1; j_gene: TRBJ1-2; v_gene: TRBV10-1; CDR3aa: CASSPGTGTNGYTF; CDR3nt: TGCGCCAGCAGCCCTGGGACAGGGACGAATGGCTACACCTTC
abundance: few; d_gene: .; j_gene: TRBJ2-2; v_gene: TRBV9; CDR3aa: CASSVAGQNTGELFF; CDR3nt: TGTGCCAGCAGCGTAGCCGGGCAGAACACCGGGGAGCTGTTTTTT
abundance: .; d_gene: TRBD1; j_gene: TRBJ2-2; v_gene: TRBV4-1; CDR3aa: CASSQVAPGQGAGELFF; CDR3nt: TGCGCCAGCAGCCAAGTCGCCCCGGGACAGGGGGCCGGGGAGCTGTTTTTT
abundance: medium-sized; d_gene: TRBD1; j_gene: TRBJ1-1; v_gene: TRBV5-1; CDR3aa: CASSSTPTGDTTEAFF; CDR3nt: TGCGCCAGCAGCTCCACACCGACAGGGGATACGACTGAAGCTTTCTTT
abundance: .; d_gene: TRBD1; j_gene: TRBJ2-1; v_gene: TRBV2; CDR3aa: CASRLRDSYNEQFF; CDR3nt: TGTGCCAGCAGACTCCGGGACAGCTACAATGAGCAGTTCTTC
abundance: .; d_gene: .; j_gene: TRBJ2-3; v_gene: TRBV9; CDR3aa: CASSVEWQTDTQYF; CDR3nt: TGTGCCAGCAGCGTAGAGTGGCAGACAGATACGCAGTATTTT
abundance: few; d_gene: TRBD2; j_gene: TRBJ2-5; v_gene: TRBV27; CDR3aa: CASSLLAGGLETQYF; CDR3nt: TGTGCCAGCAGTTTACTAGCGGGGGGGCTTGAGACCCAGTACTTC
abundance: .; d_gene: .; j_gene: TRBJ2-7; v_gene: TRBV10-3; CDR3aa: CAISEFAADSYEQYF; CDR3nt: TGTGCCATCAGTGAATTCGCGGCAGACTCCTACGAGCAGTACTTC
abundance: .; d_gene: .; j_gene: TRBJ2-7; v_gene: TRBV7-9; CDR3aa: CASSIGTAEQYF; CDR3nt: TGTGCCAGCAGCATCGGGACGGCCGAGCAGTACTTC
abundance: .; d_gene: .; j_gene: TRBJ1-1; v_gene: TRBV9; CDR3aa: CASSDPDTGNTEAFF; CDR3nt: TGTGCCAGCAGTGACCCTGACACGGGCAACACTGAAGCTTTCTTT
abundance: few; d_gene: TRBD1; j_gene: TRBJ2-5; v_gene: TRBV4-1; CDR3aa: CASSQGGQGAGETQYF; CDR3nt: TGCGCCAGCAGCCAAGGCGGACAGGGGGCGGGTGAGACCCAGTACTTC
abundance: .; d_gene: .; j_gene: TRBJ1-1; v_gene: TRBV7-6; CDR3aa: CASSSESGEAFF; CDR3nt: TGTGCCAGCAGCTCCGAGTCCGGTGAAGCTTTCTTT